Presented here are 26 T cell receptor beta chains from one specimen sequenced in a study of T cell responses to AZD1222 COVID-19 vaccine. TCRdb's table, derived via immunoSEQ multiplex PCR, lists solely in-frame clones and lacks some. This table has 150,000 or so clones, 90% to 95% appearing once. The material was peripheral blood, obtained on day 0 of AZD1222 vaccination. The receptors here all came from an adult in good health.

The rearrangement joins TRBV6-2 or TRBV6-3 to TRBJ2-3; 7 positions agree with TRBD2. This CDR3 region has 16 residues. Germline V CDR1 and CDR2: MNHEY, SVGEGT. V lost 2 bases to trimming and J lost 1 base; unmatched junction nucleotides: 6. The CDR3 sequence is CASSYGFAGGTDTQYF. CDR3 sequence (DNA): TGTGCCAGCAGTTACGGCTTTGCGGGGGGCACAGATACGCAGTATTTT.

The J gene is TRBJ2-1, the V gene TRBV5-6, with D uncertain. The germline V gene encodes CDR1 SGHDT and CDR2 YYEEEE. This CDR3 has 11 residues. Trimming pared 2 bases from V and 9 bases from J, leaving 6 bases between. The CDR3 region has the DNA TGTGCCAGCAGCTTACTCCGTGAGCAGTTCTTC. Its translation: CASSLLREQFF.

The chain is built from TRBV19 and TRBJ1-1; D ambiguous. The CDR3 contains 19 residues. V was cut by 7 bases and J by 4 bases, with 31 bases left in between. Per germline, CDR1 LNHDA and CDR2 SQIVND (reference sequence). The CDR3 is CASTNRELQLGSLSTEAFF. The CDR3 DNA follows: TGTGCCAGTACCAACCGGGAGCTACAGCTGGGTTCTCTGAGCACTGAAGCTTTCTTT.

The chain joins TRBV7-2 to TRBJ1-6; TRBD1 is a possible D gene (5 bases). Trimming left V 3 bases short and J 8 bases short, with 11 bases between. The CDR3 is made up of 14 amino acids. Per the germline V gene, CDR1 is SGHTA and CDR2 is FQGNSA. In nucleotides, the CDR3 is TGTGCCAGCAGCTTGCACGGGGCACATTCACCCCTCCACTTT. Its translation is CASSLHGAHSPLHF. Combining the CDR3 with reference TRBV7-2 and TRBJ1-6 gives the whole variable domain GAGVSQSPSNKVTEKGKDVELRCDPISGHTALYWYRQSLGQGLEFLIYFQGNSAPDKSGLPSDRFSAERTGGSVSTLTIQRTQQEDSAVYLCASSLHGAHSPLHFGNGTRLTVT.

The genes are TRBV6-6 and TRBJ2-3; D is unclear. The germline V gene encodes CDR1 MNHNY and CDR2 SVGAGI (reference sequence). V shed 2 bases and J shed 1 base, with 4 bases lying between them. The CDR3 runs 13 residues. The CDR3 region is CASSYPGTDTQYF. CDR3 in DNA: TGTGCCAGCAGTTACCCGGGCACAGATACGCAGTATTTT.

The gene calls are TRBV11-2 and TRBJ2-7; 10 bases match TRBD1. The CDR3 has 14 residues. From germline, CDR1 is SGHAT and CDR2 FQNNGV. V was pared by 7 bases and J by 5 bases, with 8 bases of the junction left unmatched. CDR3 in DNA: TGTGCCAGCAAACAGACAGGGGGCGCGGACGAGCAGTACTTC. Translating gives CASKQTGGADEQYF. The full variable domain, in which reference TRBV11-2 and TRBJ2-7 provide the parts outside the CDR3, is EAGVAQSPRYKIIEKRQSVAFWCNPISGHATLYWYQQILGQGPKLLIQFQNNGVVDDSQLPKDRFSAERLKGVDSTLKIQPAKLEDSAVYLCASKQTGGADEQYFGPGTRLTVT.

This clone was seen a handful of times. V usage is TRBV7-9 and J usage is TRBJ2-1; TRBD1 agrees at 7 bases. Germline CDR1 reads SEHNR; CDR2 reads FQNEAQ (reference sequence). V dropped 6 bases and J dropped 7; count of bases not matched to a gene: 9. This CDR3 spans 14 amino acids. In DNA, the CDR3 is TGTGCCAGCAGGACGGACAGGCTCTGGAATGAGCAGTTCTTC. This encodes CASRTDRLWNEQFF.

The chain joins TRBV28 to TRBJ2-7; 8 bases are shared with TRBD1. The germline V gene encodes CDR1 MDHEN and CDR2 SYDVKM. This CDR3 region has 14 residues. V shed 2 bases and J 5 bases; nucleotides not matched to a gene: 5. CDR3 sequence reads: CASSLAGGFDEQYF. The CDR3 DNA follows: TGTGCCAGCAGTTTAGCAGGGGGCTTCGACGAGCAGTACTTC.

The genes are TRBV9 and TRBJ2-2; no clear D gene. V dropped 2 bases and J dropped 0 bases, with 11 bases sitting between them. Germline V gene data show CDR1 as SGDLS and CDR2 as YYNGEE. The CDR3 is 16 amino acids. In DNA, the CDR3 is TGTGCCAGCAGCGTGTTTCCTGACACGAACACCGGGGAGCTGTTTTTT. It is translated as CASSVFPDTNTGELFF.

This clone was recorded only once. This CDR3 is CASSLGQSYGYTF. CDR3 sequence (DNA): TGTGCCAGCAGCTTAGGGCAGAGCTATGGCTACACCTTC. The chain links TRBV7-9 to TRBJ1-2; D gene unclear. CDR1 is SEHNR, CDR2 FQNEAQ, per germline (reference sequence). The CDR3 is 13 residues long. Trimming stripped 1 base from V and 4 bases from J, with 7 bases between.

The rearrangement links TRBV2 to TRBJ2-2; D call uncertain. The CDR3 has 16 residues. Trimming removed 3 bases from V and 6 bases from J, with 17 bases in between. CDR1 is SNHLY, CDR2 FYNNEI, per germline. Here the CDR3 DNA reads TGTGCCAGCAGTGATCCCTACCCCTGGACGGCCGGGGAGCTGTTTTTT. Protein sequence: CASSDPYPWTAGELFF.

Worth noting for this clone: Germline is not matched at one junction end, which may reflect a read error. V usage is TRBV6-5 and J usage is TRBJ2-7; D possibly corresponds to TRBD1 (5 bases). Germline V lookup: CDR1 MNHEY, CDR2 SVGAGI. This CDR3 has 15 amino acids. The CDR3 nucleotides are TGTGCCAGCAGCCCAGACAGAAACTTAGCCTACGAGCGGTACTTC. Its protein is CASSPDRNLAYERYF.

This clone was seen a few times. This sequence joins TRBV5-4 and TRBJ1-4; D may be TRBD1 (6 bases). The CDR3 contains 16 residues. The ends were cut back, 4 bases at V and 4 bases at J, with 17 bases in the middle. The V gene's germline CDR1 is SGHNT and CDR2 YYREEE (reference sequence). The CDR3 nucleotides are TGTGCCAGCAGCCGAGACCCGACAGGAATTAATGAAAAACTGTTTTTT. This sequence encodes CASSRDPTGINEKLFF.

V gene TRBV14 combines with J gene TRBJ1-1; 9 bases fit TRBD1. Germline CDR1 is SGHDN and CDR2 is FVKESK. With 4 bases clipped from V and 0 bases from J, the junction kept 6 bases outside the gene matches. This CDR3 has 16 residues. CDR3 nucleotide sequence: TGTGCCAGCAGCCCTCTTGGGACAGGGATGAACACTGAAGCTTTCTTT. Translating gives CASSPLGTGMNTEAFF. The variable domain in full, completed from reference TRBV14 and TRBJ1-1, reads EAGVTQFPSHSVIEKGQTVTLRCDPISGHDNLYWYRRVMGKEIKFLLHFVKESKQDESGMPNNRFLAERTGGTYSTLKVQPAELEDSGVYFCASSPLGTGMNTEAFFGQGTRLTVV.

The chain uses TRBV19 and TRBJ2-2; D unclear. CDR3 length equals 15 residues. V dropped 1 base and J dropped 1 base, with 7 bases sitting between them. Germline V gene sequence: CDR1 LNHDA, CDR2 SQIVND (reference sequence). CDR3 bases: TGTGCCAGTAGTATAGGGACCGGGAACACCGGGGAGCTGTTTTTT. Translated, it gives CASSIGTGNTGELFF. The whole variable domain, remainder taken from reference TRBV19 and TRBJ2-2, is DGGITQSPKYLFRKEGQNVTLSCEQNLNHDAMYWYRQDPGQGLRLIYYSQIVNDFQKGDIAEGYSVSREKKESFPLTVTSAQKNPTAFYLCASSIGTGNTGELFFGEGSRLTVL.

The chain combines TRBV28 with TRBJ1-2; D is ambiguous. V lost 3 bases to trimming and J lost 8 bases, with 19 bases between them. In germline, CDR1 is MDHEN, CDR2 SYDVKM. This CDR3 comprises 15 residues. CDR3 coding DNA: TGTGCCAGCAGTTTTCCTCAAGACATGGCTTTGGGCTACACCTTC. Protein product: CASSFPQDMALGYTF.

The chain has TRBV4-1 and TRBJ1-2, with a possible D match to TRBD1 (6 bases). This CDR3 spans 16 amino acids. V lost 0 bases, J lost 6 bases, and 17 bases lay in between. Germline CDR1 MGHRA, CDR2 YSYEKL. In DNA, the CDR3 is TGCGCCAGCAGCCAAGATCGGGGGCCGTCCTATGATGGCTACACCTTC. Translated, it gives CASSQDRGPSYDGYTF.

This sequence joins TRBV19 and TRBJ1-1; 8 bases match TRBD1. Germline V gene data show CDR1 as LNHDA and CDR2 as SQIVND (reference sequence). V shed 10 bases, J shed 6 bases, and the junction held 16 bases outside the gene matches. The CDR3 has 15 amino acids. This CDR3 reads CATSSLGQGFSEAFF. CDR3 bases: TGTGCCACCTCGAGCCTCGGACAGGGATTTTCTGAAGCTTTCTTT.

In DNA, the CDR3 is TGTGCCAGCAGCTTAGGGCGCTTCCGAGGGGCCACTGAAGCTTTCTTT. It translates to CASSLGRFRGATEAFF. The chain has TRBV7-6 and TRBJ1-1; possible D gene TRBD1, 5 bases. Germline CDR1 SGHVS, CDR2 FNYEAQ. Trimming removed 1 base from V and 4 bases from J, with 16 bases in between. CDR3 length: 16 amino acids.

V is TRBV10-3 and J is TRBJ1-2; the match to TRBD1 covers 9 bases. V lost 9 bases and J lost 6; bases outside the gene matches: 14. Germline CDR1 and CDR2: ENHRY and SYGVKD. This CDR3 spans 15 amino acids. The CDR3 DNA reads as TGTGCCATTGGGATTAGCCGGGACAGGGTTGATGGCTACACCTTC. This gives the protein CAIGISRDRVDGYTF.

V usage is TRBV6-1 and J usage is TRBJ2-5, with 9 bases lining up with TRBD2. The CDR3 has 15 amino acids. V gave up 3 bases and J gave up 0 bases; unmatched junction bases: 2. Germline CDR1 reads MNHNS; CDR2 reads SASEGT. The CDR3 protein is CASSEIAGDQETQYF. CDR3 DNA sequence: TGTGCCAGCAGTGAGATAGCGGGGGACCAAGAGACCCAGTACTTC.

The chain has TRBV27 and TRBJ2-1; D is unresolved. CDR1 is MNHEY, CDR2 SMNVEV, per germline (reference sequence). With 4 bases removed from V and 3 bases from J, the gap between germline ends came to 10 bases. CDR3 size: 14 residues. CDR3 in amino acids: CASSSPLGYNEQFF. CDR3 DNA sequence: TGTGCCAGCAGTTCTCCTCTAGGCTACAATGAGCAGTTCTTC.

This chain links TRBV6-2 or TRBV6-3 with TRBJ2-1; D gene uncertain. CDR1 is MNHEY, CDR2 SVGEGT, per germline. V was shortened by 5 bases and J by 5 bases, with 13 bases between the two germline ends. The CDR3 is made up of 14 amino acids. The DNA of the CDR3 is TGTGCCAGCAGTAAAACGACTGGCGACAATGAGCAGTTCTTC. The encoded protein is CASSKTTGDNEQFF.

As DNA, the CDR3 is TGCGCCAGCAGCCCAACTAGCGGGCGCACAGATACGCAGTATTTT. Translating it yields CASSPTSGRTDTQYF. The V gene is TRBV4-3, the J gene TRBJ2-3, with 9 bases aligning to TRBD2. The V gene end was trimmed by 4 bases and the J gene end by 1 base; junction bases not matched to a gene: 3. CDR3 length: 15 residues. The germline V gene encodes CDR1 LGHNA and CDR2 YSLEER.

Regarding this clone: Other DNA sequences from this sample encode an identical CDR3 as well. J is TRBJ1-1 and V is TRBV6-5; perhaps TRBD1 as D (6 bases). Germline lookup yields CDR1 MNHEY and CDR2 SVGAGI. There are 12 residues in the CDR3. V lost 0 bases, J lost 8 bases, and 7 bases lay in between. The CDR3 DNA follows: TGTGCCAGCAGTTACTCCGGACAGGAAGCTTTCTTT. This codes for CASSYSGQEAFF.

This chain uses TRBV6-6 with TRBJ1-6; 8 nucleotides align to TRBD1. V dropped 2 bases and J dropped 8; count of bases not matched to a gene: 8. The germline V gene encodes CDR1 MNHNY and CDR2 SVGAGI (reference sequence). There are 16 residues in the CDR3. CDR3 amino acids: CASSYGRGLGDSPLHF. In DNA, the CDR3 is TGTGCCAGCAGTTACGGCAGGGGGCTGGGAGATTCACCCCTCCACTTT.